Following are 19 T cell receptor beta chains from one sample sequenced in a study of blood T cell repertoires in COVID-19. Some clones are missing from TCRdb's copy, which holds only in-frame ones; the method was immunoSEQ multiplex PCR. The sample carries 350,000 to 450,000 clones, 85% recorded once. The material sequenced was peripheral blood. All receptors derive from a young woman with acute or convalescent COVID-19.

This chain connects TRBV18 to TRBJ1-4; D gene uncertain. Between the trimmed V and J ends, which lost 3 bases and 8 bases, there was a span of 16 bases. The CDR3 covers 15 residues. Germline assignment: CDR1 KGHSH and CDR2 LQKENI. CDR3 in DNA: TGTGCCAGCTCACCCTTACCGGGTGAGGGAGAAAAACTGTTTTTT. It yields the protein CASSPLPGEGEKLFF. Looking up the rest from reference TRBV18 and TRBJ1-4 gives the full variable domain: NAGVMQNPRHLVRRRGQEARLRCSPMKGHSHVYWYRQLPEEGLKFMVYLQKENIIDESGMPKERFSAEFPKEGPSILRIQQVVRGDSAAYFCASSPLPGEGEKLFFGSGTQLSVL.

V usage is TRBV3-1 (or the pseudogene TRBV3-2) and J usage is TRBJ2-1; possible D gene TRBD1, 6 bases. The CDR3 runs to 17 residues. Per germline, CDR1 LGHDT and CDR2 YNNKEL (reference sequence). Trimming left V 0 bases short and J 7 bases short, with 19 bases between. The CDR3 sequence is CASSQDSYFLTGNEQFF. The CDR3, as DNA: TGTGCCAGCAGCCAAGATTCCTACTTCCTTACAGGGAATGAGCAGTTCTTC.

The CDR3 is CASSLTGAGWKSTEAFF. In DNA, the CDR3 is TGTGCCAGCAGCTTGACAGGAGCAGGATGGAAAAGTACTGAAGCTTTCTTT. The chain is built from TRBV5-6 and TRBJ1-1; weak D call: TRBD1 (5 bases). CDR1 SGHDT and CDR2 YYEEEE come from the germline V gene. The CDR3 is 17 amino acids. V lost 1 base and J lost 5, with 21 bases in between.

This chain connects TRBV11-3 to TRBJ2-7; tentative D call: TRBD1 (6 bases). V gave up 1 base and J gave up 3 bases, with 13 bases separating them. This CDR3 has 15 amino acids. Germline assignment: CDR1 SGHNT and CDR2 YENEEA. Here the CDR3 reads CASSLVDRLIYEQYF. The CDR3 DNA follows: TGTGCCAGCAGCTTAGTGGACAGACTCATCTACGAGCAGTACTTC. Filled out from reference TRBV11-3 and TRBJ2-7, the complete variable domain reads EAGVVQSPRYKIIEKKQPVAFWCNPISGHNTLYWYLQNLGQGPELLIRYENEEAVDDSQLPKDRFSAERLKGVDSTLKIQPAELGDSAVYLCASSLVDRLIYEQYFGPGTRLTVT.

The chain couples TRBV11-3 to TRBJ2-1, with unresolved D. Germline loops: CDR1 SGHNT, CDR2 YENEEA. V shed 2 bases and J shed 8 bases, with 10 bases lying between them. The CDR3 consists of 13 residues. CDR3 protein: CASSLLSFDEQFF. DNA for the CDR3: TGTGCCAGCAGCTTACTAAGTTTCGATGAGCAGTTCTTC.

The V and J genes are TRBV11-3 and TRBJ1-6, with 11 positions matching TRBD1. Germline trimming cut 5 bases from V and 8 bases from J; bases unmatched to any gene: 8. The CDR3 is 16 amino acids. The V gene's germline CDR1 is SGHNT and CDR2 YENEEA. The DNA for the CDR3 is TGTGCCAGCAGCAAACCGGACAGGGGGCTGCATTCACCCCTCCACTTT. Translation gives CASSKPDRGLHSPLHF.

The rearrangement uses TRBV28 and TRBJ1-2, with 10 bases matching TRBD1. Per germline, CDR1 MDHEN and CDR2 SYDVKM. Trimming at V came to 6 bases and at J to 8 bases, leaving 6 bases not matched to a gene. There are 13 residues in the CDR3. As DNA, the CDR3 is TGTGCCAGCAGATCCGACAGGGGGCCCGGCTACACCTTC. Translation gives CASRSDRGPGYTF.

The rearrangement joins TRBV5-8 to TRBJ1-3; TRBD1 matches 9 bases. After removal of 1 base from V and 1 base from J, the junction contained 3 bases not matched to a gene. This CDR3 contains 16 residues. Germline V gene sequence: CDR1 SGHTS, CDR2 YDEGEE. Written as DNA, the CDR3 is TGTGCCAGCAGCTTGACGGGGACAGGGTCTGGAAACACCATATATTTT. Its protein is CASSLTGTGSGNTIYF.

The rearrangement uses TRBV5-4 and TRBJ1-1; 8 bases agree with TRBD1. Per the germline V gene, CDR1 is SGHNT and CDR2 is YYREEE (reference sequence). The CDR3 covers 15 residues. After removal of 3 bases from V and 3 bases from J, the junction contained 7 bases not matched to a gene. CDR3 amino acids: CASSSGQAVDTEAFF. CDR3 in DNA: TGTGCCAGCAGCTCGGGACAGGCGGTAGACACTGAAGCTTTCTTT.

The rearrangement uses TRBV7-3 and TRBJ1-2; a possible D gene is TRBD1 (6 bases). Trimming left V 4 bases short and J 8 bases short, with 20 bases between. The CDR3 sequence is 15 residues long. Looked up from germline, CDR1 is SGHTA and CDR2 is FQGTGA. The CDR3 coding sequence is TGTGCCAGCAGCTCGGATCCCTCCAACAGGGCCGGCTACACCTTC. Protein sequence: CASSSDPSNRAGYTF.

This clone was counted a single time. J is TRBJ2-5 and V is TRBV7-9, with 11 bases aligning to TRBD2. Unmatched junction bases numbered 3, after V lost 4 bases and J lost 2 bases. The germline V gene encodes CDR1 SEHNR and CDR2 FQNEAQ (reference sequence). The CDR3 loop spans 15 amino acids. This chain's CDR3 is CASSSTSGTQETQYF. The CDR3, as DNA: TGTGCCAGCAGCTCGACTAGCGGGACGCAAGAGACCCAGTACTTC.

The V gene is TRBV5-6, the J gene TRBJ2-3, with a weak D call TRBD1 (6 bases). V was clipped by 3 bases and J by 5 bases, with 13 bases between them. CDR1 and CDR2 from the germline V gene are SGHDT and YYEEEE. This CDR3 has 14 residues. The CDR3 spells CASSSRWGRDTQYF. The CDR3 region has the DNA TGTGCCAGCAGCTCCCGGTGGGGGCGAGATACGCAGTATTTT.

The rearrangement uses TRBV6-5 and TRBJ1-2; tentative D call: TRBD1 (5 bases). The CDR3 runs 14 residues. With 7 bases removed from V and 3 bases from J, the gap between germline ends came to 15 bases. Germline lookup yields CDR1 MNHEY and CDR2 SVGAGI. In DNA form, the CDR3 reads TGTGCCAGCAATCCGGGGGGTTCATACTATGGCTACACCTTC. Translated: CASNPGGSYYGYTF.

This rearrangement joins TRBV18 to TRBJ2-1; weak D call: TRBD1 (5 bases). Germline V gives CDR1 KGHSH, CDR2 LQKENI. The CDR3 totals 15 residues. Between the trimmed V and J ends, which lost 3 bases and 0 bases, there was a span of 9 bases. The CDR3 coding sequence is TGTGCCAGCTCACCTCAAGGGGTCTCCTACAATGAGCAGTTCTTC. Amino acids: CASSPQGVSYNEQFF.

The chain carries TRBV7-9 and TRBJ1-2; 7 nucleotides line up with TRBD1. The CDR3 loop spans 15 amino acids. Germline-derived CDR1 and CDR2 are SEHNR and FQNEAQ (reference sequence). The J segment lost 4 bases and the V segment lost 3 bases, leaving 8 bases of the junction unmatched. DNA of the CDR3: TGTGCCAGCAGCTTGGGGACAGCCCCTTTCTATGGCTACACCTTC. Translation gives CASSLGTAPFYGYTF.

This clone was observed a single time. The chain has TRBV7-9 and TRBJ1-3, with 7 positions matching TRBD1. This CDR3 is 15 amino acids long. With 4 bases clipped from V and 0 bases from J, the junction kept 3 bases outside the gene matches. Germline V gene data show CDR1 as SEHNR and CDR2 as FQNEAQ (reference sequence). The chain's CDR3 is CASSSQGNSGNTIYF. CDR3 DNA sequence: TGTGCCAGCAGCTCACAGGGGAACTCTGGAAACACCATATATTTT.

J is TRBJ1-1 and V is TRBV28, with D possibly matching TRBD1 (5 bases). Per germline, CDR1 MDHEN and CDR2 SYDVKM. V dropped 2 bases and J dropped 11 bases, with 15 bases sitting between them. The CDR3 contains 13 residues. Written as DNA, the CDR3 is TGTGCCAGCAGTTTAGAACAGGTAATGGCGGCTTTCTTT. This translates into CASSLEQVMAAFF. The variable domain in full, with the rest retrieved from reference TRBV28 and TRBJ1-1, is DVKVTQSSRYLVKRTGEKVFLECVQDMDHENMFWYRQDPGLGLRLIYFSYDVKMKEKGDIPEGYSVSREKKERFSLILESASTNQTSMYLCASSLEQVMAAFFGQGTRLTVV.

The sample holds one count of this clone. The rearrangement uses TRBV7-9 and TRBJ1-3, with TRBD1 matching 9 bases. This CDR3 comprises 15 residues. Germline loops: CDR1 SEHNR, CDR2 FQNEAQ (reference sequence). Trimming took 5 bases from V and 4 from J; bases not matched to a gene: 6. The DNA of the CDR3 is TGTGCCAGCAGCCTTAAGGGACAGGGAGGAAACACCATATATTTT. Its protein product is CASSLKGQGGNTIYF.

The V and J genes are TRBV3-1 (or the pseudogene TRBV3-2) and TRBJ1-3; D might be TRBD1 (5 bases). The germline CDR1 and CDR2 sequences are LGHDT and YNNKEL (reference sequence). CDR3 length equals 15 residues. The ends were cut back, 2 bases at V and 8 bases at J, with 16 bases in the middle. The CDR3 region has the DNA TGTGCCAGCAGCCAAAAAGTTTTTGTAGGGGACACCATATATTTT. Amino acids: CASSQKVFVGDTIYF.